This T cell receptor beta chain was identified in a study of response to subunit inactivated influenza vaccine. Whole-study results and caveats: The authors suggested that every seasonal influenza vaccination recruits few new T cells.

One entry per CDR3 protein results from TCRdb running MiXCR on the RT-PCR reads. The sample yields about 800,000 distinct CDR3 sequences, over 20% seen once. The CDR3 consists of 13 residues. The V end was cut by 1 base, the J end by 6 bases, with 13 bases between. Per the germline V gene, CDR1 is SQVTM and CDR2 is ANQGSEA. This clonotype was found many times. Its antigen is unidentified. This TCR was recovered from a man over 45 who received an inactivated influenza vaccine. The specimen was PBMCs from blood, collected around 5 days after vaccination. V gene TRBV29-1 combines with J gene TRBJ2-7; tentative D call: TRBD1 (5 bases). CDR3 nucleotides: TGCAGCGTTGAAGGCCTAGTGGGGCGCGAGCAGTACTTC. Protein: CSVEGLVGREQYF.